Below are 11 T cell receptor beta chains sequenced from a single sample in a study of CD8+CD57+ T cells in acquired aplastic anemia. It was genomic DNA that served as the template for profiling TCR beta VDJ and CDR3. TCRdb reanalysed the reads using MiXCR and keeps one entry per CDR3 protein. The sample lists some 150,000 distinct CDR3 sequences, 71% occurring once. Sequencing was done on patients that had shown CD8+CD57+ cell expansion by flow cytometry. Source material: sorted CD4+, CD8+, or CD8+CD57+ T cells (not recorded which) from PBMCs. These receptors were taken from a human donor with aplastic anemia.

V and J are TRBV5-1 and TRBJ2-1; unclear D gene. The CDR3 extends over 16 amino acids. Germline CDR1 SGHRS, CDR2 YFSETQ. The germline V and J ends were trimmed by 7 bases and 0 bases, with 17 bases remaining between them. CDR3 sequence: CASYLSPSDSYNEQFF. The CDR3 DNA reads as TGCGCCAGCTACCTATCCCCATCGGACTCCTACAATGAGCAGTTCTTC.

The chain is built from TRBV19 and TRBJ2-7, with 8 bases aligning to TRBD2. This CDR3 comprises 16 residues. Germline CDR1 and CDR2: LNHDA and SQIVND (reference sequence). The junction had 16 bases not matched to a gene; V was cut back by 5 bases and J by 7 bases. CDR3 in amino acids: CASSATLGSGRREQYF. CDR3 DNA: TGTGCCAGTAGTGCCACCCTGGGAAGCGGGAGAAGAGAGCAGTACTTC.

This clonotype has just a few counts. In DNA, the CDR3 is TGCAGCGTAAACGGAGATAACTACGAGCAGTACTTC. It is translated as CSVNGDNYEQYF. The chain recombines TRBV29-1 with TRBJ2-7; D unclear. V lost 6 bases and J 3 bases, leaving 12 bases between the germline ends. The CDR3 spans 12 residues. Germline loops: CDR1 SQVTM, CDR2 ANQGSEA.

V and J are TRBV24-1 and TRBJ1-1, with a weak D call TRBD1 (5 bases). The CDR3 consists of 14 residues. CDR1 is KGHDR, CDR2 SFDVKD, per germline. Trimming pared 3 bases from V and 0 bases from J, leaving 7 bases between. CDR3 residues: CATSDPGMNTEAFF. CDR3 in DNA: TGTGCCACCAGTGATCCAGGGATGAACACTGAAGCTTTCTTT.

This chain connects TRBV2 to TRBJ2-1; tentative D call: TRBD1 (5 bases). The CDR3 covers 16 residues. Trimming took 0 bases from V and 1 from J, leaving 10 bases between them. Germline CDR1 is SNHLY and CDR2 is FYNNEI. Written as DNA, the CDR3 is TGTGCCAGCAGTGAAGCTTGGGGCGATTCCTACAATGAGCAGTTCTTC. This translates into CASSEAWGDSYNEQFF.

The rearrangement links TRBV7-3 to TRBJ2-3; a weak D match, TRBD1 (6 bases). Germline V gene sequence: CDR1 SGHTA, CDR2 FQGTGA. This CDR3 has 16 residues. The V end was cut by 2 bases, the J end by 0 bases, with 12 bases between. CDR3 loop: CASSLGTGSSTDTQYF. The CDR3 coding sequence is TGTGCCAGCAGCTTAGGCACAGGGAGTAGCACAGATACGCAGTATTTT.

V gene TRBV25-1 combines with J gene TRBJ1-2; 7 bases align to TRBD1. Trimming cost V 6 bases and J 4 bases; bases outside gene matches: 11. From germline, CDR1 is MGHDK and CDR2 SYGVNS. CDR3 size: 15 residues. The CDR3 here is CASRPNRGEGYGYTF. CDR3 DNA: TGTGCCAGCAGACCAAACAGGGGCGAGGGCTATGGCTACACCTTC.

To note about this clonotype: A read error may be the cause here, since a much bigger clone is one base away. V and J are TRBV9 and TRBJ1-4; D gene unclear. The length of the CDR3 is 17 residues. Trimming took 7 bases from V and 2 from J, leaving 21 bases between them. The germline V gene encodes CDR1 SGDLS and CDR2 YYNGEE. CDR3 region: CASGPLGPWWTNEKLFF. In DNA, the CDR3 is TGTGCCAGCGGCCCTTTAGGTCCTTGGTGGACTAATGAAAAACTGTTTTTT.

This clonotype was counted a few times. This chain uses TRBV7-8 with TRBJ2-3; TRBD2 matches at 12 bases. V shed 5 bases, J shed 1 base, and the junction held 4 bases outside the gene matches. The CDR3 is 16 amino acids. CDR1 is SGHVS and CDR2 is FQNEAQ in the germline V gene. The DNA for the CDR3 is TGTGCCAGCAGCACACTAGCGGGGGGACGCACAGATACGCAGTATTTT. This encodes CASSTLAGGRTDTQYF.

This chain's CDR3 is CSVADRLNYGYTF. CDR3 bases: TGCAGCGTTGCGGACAGGCTAAACTATGGCTACACCTTC. This chain uses TRBV29-1 with TRBJ1-2; 7 bases match TRBD1. CDR1 and CDR2 from the germline V gene are SQVTM and ANQGSEA. Unmatched junction bases numbered 4, after V lost 4 bases and J lost 2 bases. The CDR3 loop spans 13 amino acids.

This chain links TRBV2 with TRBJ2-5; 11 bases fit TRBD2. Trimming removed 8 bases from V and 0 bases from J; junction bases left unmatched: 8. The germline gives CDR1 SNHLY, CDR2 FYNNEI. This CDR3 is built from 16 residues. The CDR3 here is CASYISSGRYQETQYF. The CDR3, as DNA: TGTGCCAGCTACATCTCTAGCGGGAGGTACCAAGAGACCCAGTACTTC.